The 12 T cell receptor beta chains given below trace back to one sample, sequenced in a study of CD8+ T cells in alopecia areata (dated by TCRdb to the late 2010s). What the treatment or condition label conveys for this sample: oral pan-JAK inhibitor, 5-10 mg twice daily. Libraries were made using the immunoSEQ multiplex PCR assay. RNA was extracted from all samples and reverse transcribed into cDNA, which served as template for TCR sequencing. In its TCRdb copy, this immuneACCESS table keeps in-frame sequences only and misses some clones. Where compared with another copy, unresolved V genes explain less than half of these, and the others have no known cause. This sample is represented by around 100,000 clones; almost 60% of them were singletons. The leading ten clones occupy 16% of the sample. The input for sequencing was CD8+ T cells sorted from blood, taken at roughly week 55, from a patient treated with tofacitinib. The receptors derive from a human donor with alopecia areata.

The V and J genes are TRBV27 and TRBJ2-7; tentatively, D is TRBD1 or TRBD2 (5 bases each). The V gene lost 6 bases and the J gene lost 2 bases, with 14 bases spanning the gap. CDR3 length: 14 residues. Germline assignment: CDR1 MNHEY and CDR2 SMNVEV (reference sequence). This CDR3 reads CASRNTGGPYEQYF. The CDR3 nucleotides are TGTGCCAGCAGGAACACTGGGGGACCCTACGAGCAGTACTTC.

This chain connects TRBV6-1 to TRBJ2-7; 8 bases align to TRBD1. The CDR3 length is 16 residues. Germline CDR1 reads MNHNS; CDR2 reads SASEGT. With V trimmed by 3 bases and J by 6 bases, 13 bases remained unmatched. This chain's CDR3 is CASSDGPDRDLLEQYF. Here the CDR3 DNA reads TGTGCCAGCAGTGATGGCCCGGACAGGGACCTCCTCGAGCAGTACTTC.

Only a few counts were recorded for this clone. CDR3 in DNA: TGTGCCAGCAGCGCCCGGTCCTGGGATGAGCAGTTCTTC. This translates into CASSARSWDEQFF. The chain links TRBV6-5 to TRBJ2-1; D ambiguous. Trimming pared 6 bases from V and 8 bases from J, leaving 14 bases between. Germline V lookup: CDR1 MNHEY, CDR2 SVGAGI. CDR3 length equals 13 residues.

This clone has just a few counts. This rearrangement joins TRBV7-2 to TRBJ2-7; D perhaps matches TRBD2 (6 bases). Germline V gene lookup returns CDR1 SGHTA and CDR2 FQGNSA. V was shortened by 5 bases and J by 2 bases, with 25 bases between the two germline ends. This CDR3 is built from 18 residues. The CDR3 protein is CASSTPGREVIYAYEQYF. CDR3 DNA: TGTGCCAGCAGCACCCCGGGCAGGGAGGTAATCTACGCCTACGAGCAGTACTTC.

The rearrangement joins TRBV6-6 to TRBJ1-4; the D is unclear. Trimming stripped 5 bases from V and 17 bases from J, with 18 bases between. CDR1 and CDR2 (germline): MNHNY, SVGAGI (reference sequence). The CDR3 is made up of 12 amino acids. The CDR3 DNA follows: TGTGCCAGCAGTCTCGAGGGCCGGCGAGGTTTTTTT. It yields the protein CASSLEGRRGFF.

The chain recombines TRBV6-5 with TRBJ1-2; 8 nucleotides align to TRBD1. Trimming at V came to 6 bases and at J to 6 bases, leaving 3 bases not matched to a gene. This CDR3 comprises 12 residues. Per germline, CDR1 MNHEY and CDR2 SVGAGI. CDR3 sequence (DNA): TGTGCCAGCAGACAGGGGGGGGATGGCTACACCTTC. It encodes CASRQGGDGYTF.

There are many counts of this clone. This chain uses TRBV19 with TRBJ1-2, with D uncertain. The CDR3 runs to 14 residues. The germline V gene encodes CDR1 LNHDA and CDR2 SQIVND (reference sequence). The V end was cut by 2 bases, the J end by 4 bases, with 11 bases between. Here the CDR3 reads CASSISTEGYGYTF. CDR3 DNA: TGTGCCAGTAGTATATCTACAGAGGGCTATGGCTACACCTTC. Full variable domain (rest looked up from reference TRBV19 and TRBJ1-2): DGGITQSPKYLFRKEGQNVTLSCEQNLNHDAMYWYRQDPGQGLRLIYYSQIVNDFQKGDIAEGYSVSREKKESFPLTVTSAQKNPTAFYLCASSISTEGYGYTFGSGTRLTVV.

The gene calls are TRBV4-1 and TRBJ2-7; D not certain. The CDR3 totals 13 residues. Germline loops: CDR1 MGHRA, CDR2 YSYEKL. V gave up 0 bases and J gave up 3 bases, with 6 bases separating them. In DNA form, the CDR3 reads TGCGCCAGCAGCCAAGATTTATACTACGAGCAGTACTTC. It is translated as CASSQDLYYEQYF.

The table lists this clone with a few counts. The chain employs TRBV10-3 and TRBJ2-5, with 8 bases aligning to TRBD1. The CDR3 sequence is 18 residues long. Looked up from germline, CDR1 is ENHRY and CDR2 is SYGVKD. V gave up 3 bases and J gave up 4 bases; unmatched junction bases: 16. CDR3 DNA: TGTGCCATCAGTGAACTCGCGGTAGGGACAGGCGTTAGAGAGACCCAGTACTTC. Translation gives CAISELAVGTGVRETQYF.

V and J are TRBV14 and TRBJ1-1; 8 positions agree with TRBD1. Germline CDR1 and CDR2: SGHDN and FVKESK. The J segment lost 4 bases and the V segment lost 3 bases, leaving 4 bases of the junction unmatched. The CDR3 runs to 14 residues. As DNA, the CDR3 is TGTGCCAGCAGCCACCCCGGGACAGGCACTGAAGCTTTCTTT. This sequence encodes CASSHPGTGTEAFF.

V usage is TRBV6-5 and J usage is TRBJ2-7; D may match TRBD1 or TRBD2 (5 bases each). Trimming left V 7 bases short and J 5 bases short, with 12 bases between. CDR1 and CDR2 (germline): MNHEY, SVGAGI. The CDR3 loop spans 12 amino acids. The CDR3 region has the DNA TGTGCCAGCACCGGGACGGGGAACGAGCAGTACTTC. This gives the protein CASTGTGNEQYF.

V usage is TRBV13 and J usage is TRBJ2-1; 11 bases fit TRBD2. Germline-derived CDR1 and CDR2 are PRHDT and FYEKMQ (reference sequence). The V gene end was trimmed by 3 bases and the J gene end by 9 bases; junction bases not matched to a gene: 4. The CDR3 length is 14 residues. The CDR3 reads CASSFSGGAGEQFF. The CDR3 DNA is TGTGCCAGCAGCTTTAGCGGGGGGGCGGGTGAGCAGTTCTTC.